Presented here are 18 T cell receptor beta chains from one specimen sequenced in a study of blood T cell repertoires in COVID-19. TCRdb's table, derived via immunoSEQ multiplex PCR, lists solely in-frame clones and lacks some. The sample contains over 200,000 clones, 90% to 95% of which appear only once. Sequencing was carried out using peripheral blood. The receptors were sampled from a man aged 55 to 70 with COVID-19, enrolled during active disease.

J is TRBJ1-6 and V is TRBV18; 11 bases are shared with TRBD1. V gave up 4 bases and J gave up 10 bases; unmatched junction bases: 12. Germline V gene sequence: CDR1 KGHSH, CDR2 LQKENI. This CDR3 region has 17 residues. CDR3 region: CASSLYLGQGASSPLHF. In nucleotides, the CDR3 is TGTGCCAGCTCACTATATCTAGGACAGGGGGCGAGCTCACCCCTCCACTTT.

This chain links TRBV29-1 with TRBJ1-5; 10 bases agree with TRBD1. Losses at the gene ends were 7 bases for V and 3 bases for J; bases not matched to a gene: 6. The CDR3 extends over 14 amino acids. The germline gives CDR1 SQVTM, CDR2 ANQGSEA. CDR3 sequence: CSARTGGPNQPQHF. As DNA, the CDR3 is TGCAGCGCCCGGACAGGGGGACCCAATCAGCCCCAGCATTTT.

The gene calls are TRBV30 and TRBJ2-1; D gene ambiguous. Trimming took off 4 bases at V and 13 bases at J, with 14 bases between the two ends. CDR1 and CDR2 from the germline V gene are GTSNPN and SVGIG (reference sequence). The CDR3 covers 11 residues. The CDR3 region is CAWTLINGQFF. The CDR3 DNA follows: TGTGCCTGGACCTTAATCAACGGTCAGTTCTTC. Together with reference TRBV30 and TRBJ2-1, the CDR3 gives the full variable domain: SQTIHQWPATLVQPVGSPLSLECTVEGTSNPNLYWYRQAAGRGLQLLFYSVGIGQISSEVPQNLSASRPQDRQFILSSKKLLLSDSGFYLCAWTLINGQFFGPGTRLTVL.

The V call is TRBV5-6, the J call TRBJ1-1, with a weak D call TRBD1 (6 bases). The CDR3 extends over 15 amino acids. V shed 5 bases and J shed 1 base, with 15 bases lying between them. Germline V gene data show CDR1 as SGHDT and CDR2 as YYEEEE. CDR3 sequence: CASRRLTGQNTEAFF. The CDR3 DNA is TGTGCCAGCAGACGACTGACAGGTCAGAACACTGAAGCTTTCTTT.

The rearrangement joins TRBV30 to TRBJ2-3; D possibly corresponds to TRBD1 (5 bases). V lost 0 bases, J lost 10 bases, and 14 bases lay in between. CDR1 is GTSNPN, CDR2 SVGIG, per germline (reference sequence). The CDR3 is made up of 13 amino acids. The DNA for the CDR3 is TGTGCCTGGAGTGTTCTTCTTAGGGGTGCGCAGTATTTT. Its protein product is CAWSVLLRGAQYF. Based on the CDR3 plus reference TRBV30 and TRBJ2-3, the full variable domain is SQTIHQWPATLVQPVGSPLSLECTVEGTSNPNLYWYRQAAGRGLQLLFYSVGIGQISSEVPQNLSASRPQDRQFILSSKKLLLSDSGFYLCAWSVLLRGAQYFGPGTRLTVL.

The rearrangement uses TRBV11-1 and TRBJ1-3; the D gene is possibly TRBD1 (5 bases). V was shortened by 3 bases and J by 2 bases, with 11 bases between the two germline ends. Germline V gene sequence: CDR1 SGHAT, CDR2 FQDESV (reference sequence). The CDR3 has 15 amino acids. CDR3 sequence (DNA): TGTGCCAGCAGCTTGACCAGGGAAGCTGGAAACACCATATATTTT. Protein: CASSLTREAGNTIYF.

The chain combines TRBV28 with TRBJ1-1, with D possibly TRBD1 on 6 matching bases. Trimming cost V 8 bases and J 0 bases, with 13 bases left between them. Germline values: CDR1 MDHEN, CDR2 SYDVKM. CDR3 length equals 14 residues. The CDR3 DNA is TGTGCCAGCGGTACGGGACACTTGAACACTGAAGCTTTCTTT. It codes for CASGTGHLNTEAFF. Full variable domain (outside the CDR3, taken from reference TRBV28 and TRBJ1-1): DVKVTQSSRYLVKRTGEKVFLECVQDMDHENMFWYRQDPGLGLRLIYFSYDVKMKEKGDIPEGYSVSREKKERFSLILESASTNQTSMYLCASGTGHLNTEAFFGQGTRLTVV.

In DNA, the CDR3 is TGTGCCAGCAGCGTAGGAAGCGACTATGGCTACACCTTC. Translated: CASSVGSDYGYTF. The chain carries TRBV9 and TRBJ1-2; D is unclear. This CDR3 is built from 13 residues. V lost 0 bases, J lost 3 bases, and 6 bases lay in between. The V gene's germline CDR1 is SGDLS and CDR2 YYNGEE.

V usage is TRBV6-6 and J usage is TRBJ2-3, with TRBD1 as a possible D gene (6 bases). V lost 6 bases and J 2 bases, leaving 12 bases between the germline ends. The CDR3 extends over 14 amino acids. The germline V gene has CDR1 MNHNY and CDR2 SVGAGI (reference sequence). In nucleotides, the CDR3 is TGTGCCAGCAGCTCCAGGGGCTACACAGATACGCAGTATTTT. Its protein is CASSSRGYTDTQYF.

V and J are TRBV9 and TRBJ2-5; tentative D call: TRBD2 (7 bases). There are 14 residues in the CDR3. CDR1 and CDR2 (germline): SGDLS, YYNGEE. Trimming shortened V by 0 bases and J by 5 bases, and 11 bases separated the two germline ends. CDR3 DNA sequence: TGTGCCAGCAGCGTAGGGGGGGGCCTCGAGACCCAGTACTTC. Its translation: CASSVGGGLETQYF.

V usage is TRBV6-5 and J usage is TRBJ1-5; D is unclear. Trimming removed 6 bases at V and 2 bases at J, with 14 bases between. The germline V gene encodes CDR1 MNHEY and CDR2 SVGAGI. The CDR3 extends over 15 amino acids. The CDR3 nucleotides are TGTGCCAGCAGCCCCTCAACGGCGGGCAATCAGCCCCAGCATTTT. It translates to CASSPSTAGNQPQHF.

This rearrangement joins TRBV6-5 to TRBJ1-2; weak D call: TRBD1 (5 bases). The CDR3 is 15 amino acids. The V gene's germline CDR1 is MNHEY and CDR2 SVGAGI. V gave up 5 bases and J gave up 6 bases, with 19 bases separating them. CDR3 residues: CASSRRRRQPHGYTF. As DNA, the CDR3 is TGTGCCAGCAGTCGACGCCGAAGACAGCCACATGGCTACACCTTC.

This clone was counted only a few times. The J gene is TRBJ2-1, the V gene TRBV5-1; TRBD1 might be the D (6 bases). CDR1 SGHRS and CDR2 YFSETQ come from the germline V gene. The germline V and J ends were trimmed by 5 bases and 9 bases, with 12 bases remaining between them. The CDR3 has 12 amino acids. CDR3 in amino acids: CASSDTGIEQFF. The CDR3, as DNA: TGCGCCAGCAGTGACACAGGGATTGAGCAGTTCTTC.

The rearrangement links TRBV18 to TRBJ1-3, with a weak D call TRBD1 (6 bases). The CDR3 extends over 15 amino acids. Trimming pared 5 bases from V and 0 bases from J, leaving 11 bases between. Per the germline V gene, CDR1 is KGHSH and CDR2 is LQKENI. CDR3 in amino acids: CASSRGFYSGNTIYF. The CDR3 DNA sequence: TGTGCCAGCTCAAGGGGGTTCTACTCTGGAAACACCATATATTTT.

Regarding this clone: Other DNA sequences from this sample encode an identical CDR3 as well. Here the CDR3 DNA reads TGTGCCAGTAGTATAGATCGGGGCACCGGGGAGCTGTTTTTT. The encoded protein is CASSIDRGTGELFF. V and J are TRBV19 and TRBJ2-2; TRBD2 is a possible D gene (5 bases). The length of the CDR3 is 14 residues. Trimming cost V 0 bases and J 4 bases, with 6 bases left between them. Germline lookup yields CDR1 LNHDA and CDR2 SQIVND (reference sequence).

The CDR3 loop reads CASSPQGRATYEQYF. The CDR3 DNA reads TGCGCCAGCAGCCCCCAGGGCAGGGCGACCTACGAGCAGTACTTC. The V and J genes are TRBV5-1 and TRBJ2-7, with D maybe TRBD1 (5 bases). The CDR3 runs to 15 residues. The V end was cut by 4 bases, the J end by 2 bases, with 16 bases between. Looked up from germline, CDR1 is SGHRS and CDR2 is YFSETQ.

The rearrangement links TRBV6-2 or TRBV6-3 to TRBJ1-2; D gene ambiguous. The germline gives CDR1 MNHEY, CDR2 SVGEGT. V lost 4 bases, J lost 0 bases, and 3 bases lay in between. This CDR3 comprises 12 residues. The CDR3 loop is CASSLSNYGYTF. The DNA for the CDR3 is TGTGCCAGCAGTTTATCTAACTATGGCTACACCTTC.

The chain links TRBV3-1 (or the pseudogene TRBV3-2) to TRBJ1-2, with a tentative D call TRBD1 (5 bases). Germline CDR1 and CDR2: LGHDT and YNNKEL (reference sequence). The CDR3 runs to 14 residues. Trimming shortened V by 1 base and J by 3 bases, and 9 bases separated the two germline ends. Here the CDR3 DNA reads TGTGCCAGCAGCCAAGTGACAGAAGACTATGGCTACACCTTC. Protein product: CASSQVTEDYGYTF.